The T cell receptor beta chain described here comes from a study of blood T cell repertoires in COVID-19. About the research overall: Italy, Spain and the United States were the sources of the convalescent and acute COVID-19 samples.

TCRdb's copy holds only in-frame clones and misses some; the assay was immunoSEQ multiplex PCR. The sample has around 97,000 clones, nearly 90% seen once. Germline-derived CDR1 and CDR2 are SGHRS and YFSETQ. The CDR3 runs to 14 residues. The V segment lost 3 bases and the J segment 4 bases; nucleotides outside the gene matches: 5. This TCR was recovered from a man aged 50 to 59 in a cohort sampled during active COVID-19. The material sequenced was peripheral blood. The V and J genes are TRBV5-1 and TRBJ1-2; 8 bases match TRBD1. The CDR3: CASSSTGASYGYTF. The CDR3 coding sequence is TGCGCCAGCAGCTCGACAGGGGCCTCCTATGGCTACACCTTC.